These 26 T cell receptor beta chains were all obtained from the same sample, sequenced in a study of glioma-infiltrating T cells. The iRepertoire nested amplicon-rescue multiplex PCR amplified TCR alpha and beta CDR3s from RNA. TCRdb re-called the multiplex PCR reads with MiXCR, one entry per CDR3 protein. Of more than 20,000 distinct CDR3 sequences in the sample, around 23% were seen once. The sample consisted of glioma tissue, nonneoplastic brain tissue, or PBMCs (not recorded which). The receptors derive from a human donor with low-grade glioma or glioblastoma, undergoing nonglioma brain surgery, or in good health (not recorded which).

This clonotype was observed at least ten times. This chain links TRBV24-1 with TRBJ1-1; the match to TRBD1 covers 7 bases. Losses at the gene ends were 4 bases for V and 5 bases for J; bases not matched to a gene: 9. The CDR3 is made up of 15 amino acids. Germline V gene data show CDR1 as KGHDR and CDR2 as SFDVKD. The CDR3 here is CATSDQGQDETEAFF. The CDR3 nucleotides are TGTGCCACCAGTGACCAAGGACAGGACGAGACTGAAGCTTTCTTT.

The rearrangement uses TRBV29-1 and TRBJ1-1, with D hard to call. In germline, CDR1 is SQVTM, CDR2 ANQGSEA. The V end was cut by 3 bases, the J end by 1 base, with 6 bases between. This CDR3 is 12 amino acids long. As DNA, the CDR3 is TGCAGCGTTGAGGCAGCGAACACTGAAGCTTTCTTT. Its protein product is CSVEAANTEAFF.

This clonotype is judged medium-sized. The J gene is TRBJ2-1, the V gene TRBV27; TRBD2 aligns across 8 bases. In germline, CDR1 is MNHEY, CDR2 SMNVEV (reference sequence). CDR3 length: 13 residues. After removal of 5 bases from V and 6 bases from J, the junction contained 3 bases not matched to a gene. The CDR3 DNA is TGTGCCAGCAGTGGACTAGCCCCCAATGAGCAGTTCTTC. Translation gives CASSGLAPNEQFF.

This clonotype was counted at least ten times. The chain joins TRBV14 to TRBJ1-2; D is uncertain. The V gene lost 1 base and the J gene lost 7 bases, with 10 bases spanning the gap. Germline V gene lookup returns CDR1 SGHDN and CDR2 FVKESK. The CDR3 loop spans 13 amino acids. CDR3 region: CASSQVGTSGYTF. CDR3 sequence (DNA): TGTGCCAGCAGCCAAGTCGGAACTTCTGGCTACACCTTC.

This clonotype has ten or more counts. The chain carries TRBV6-6 and TRBJ1-4, with unresolved D. V was trimmed by 2 bases and J by 0 bases, leaving 1 base between them. The CDR3 has 13 amino acids. Germline assignment: CDR1 MNHNY and CDR2 SVGAGI (reference sequence). CDR3 bases: TGTGCCAGCAGTTACACAACTAATGAAAAACTGTTTTTT. Protein product: CASSYTTNEKLFF.

This clonotype has at least ten counts. The rearrangement links TRBV27 to TRBJ1-5; 7 nucleotides match TRBD1. The J segment lost 5 bases and the V segment lost 5 bases, leaving 6 bases of the junction unmatched. There are 14 residues in the CDR3. Looked up from germline, CDR1 is MNHEY and CDR2 is SMNVEV (reference sequence). DNA for the CDR3: TGTGCCAGCAGTGCAGGGGGATCGTATCAGCCCCAGCATTTT. It yields the protein CASSAGGSYQPQHF.

The chain is built from TRBV24-1 and TRBJ2-3; D unresolved. V shed 0 bases and J shed 5 bases, with 5 bases lying between them. Germline-derived CDR1 and CDR2 are KGHDR and SFDVKD. The CDR3 is 13 residues long. CDR3 nucleotides: TGTGCCACCAGTGATTTGACGGTAGATACGCAGTATTTT. This codes for CATSDLTVDTQYF.

This clonotype was seen many times. V gene TRBV2 combines with J gene TRBJ1-5; 10 bases line up with TRBD1. CDR1 is SNHLY, CDR2 FYNNEI, per germline. J gave up 5 bases and V 6 bases, and 7 bases lay outside the gene matches. The CDR3 loop spans 15 amino acids. CDR3 in amino acids: CASSDRTGGYQPQHF. The DNA for the CDR3 is TGTGCCAGCAGCGATCGGACAGGGGGGTATCAGCCCCAGCATTTT.

V and J are TRBV6-1 and TRBJ2-7; no clear D. The J call may be wrong; the DNA end is better matched by TRBJ2-5. This CDR3 region has 15 residues. Germline CDR1 and CDR2: MNHNS and SASEGT. The CDR3 DNA reads as TGTGCCAGCAAGGGTCCCATTGGGTACCAAGAGACCCAGTACTTC. This translates into CASKGPIGYQETQYF.

This chain connects TRBV10-3 to TRBJ2-7; D unclear. The CDR3 extends over 13 amino acids. V gave up 7 bases and J gave up 7 bases, with 17 bases separating them. Looked up from germline, CDR1 is ENHRY and CDR2 is SYGVKD. CDR3: CAIKTPWAIEQYF. CDR3 DNA: TGTGCCATCAAAACCCCTTGGGCGATTGAGCAGTACTTC.

In this sample, this clonotype turned up many times. V usage is TRBV29-1 and J usage is TRBJ2-7, with a weak D call TRBD1 (5 bases). Germline CDR1 is SQVTM and CDR2 is ANQGSEA. This CDR3 region has 12 residues. V was clipped by 8 bases and J by 4 bases, with 15 bases between them. The CDR3 reads CSYWSDNYEQYF. The CDR3 bases are TGCAGCTATTGGTCGGACAATTACGAGCAGTACTTC.

This clonotype has a count of ten or more. V usage is TRBV28 and J usage is TRBJ1-2; weak D call: TRBD1 (6 bases). V shed 3 bases and J shed 7 bases, with 15 bases lying between them. CDR1 MDHEN and CDR2 SYDVKM come from the germline V gene. This CDR3 comprises 14 residues. As DNA, the CDR3 is TGTGCCAGCAGTTTGAGTACCCCGACAGGTGGCTACACCTTC. Translated, it gives CASSLSTPTGGYTF.

This clonotype is medium-sized within its sample. The chain employs TRBV6-1 and TRBJ2-7; TRBD2 agrees at 8 bases. With 6 bases clipped from V and 0 bases from J, the junction kept 7 bases outside the gene matches. The CDR3 sequence is 15 residues long. Germline V gene sequence: CDR1 MNHNS, CDR2 SASEGT. In DNA form, the CDR3 reads TGTGCCAGCAGCCCCGGGAGGGGGTTCTCCTACGAGCAGTACTTC. As protein: CASSPGRGFSYEQYF.

This chain links TRBV12-3 or TRBV12-4 with TRBJ1-2; no clear D. The germline V and J ends were trimmed by 5 bases and 8 bases, with 15 bases remaining between them. The CDR3 totals 13 residues. The CDR3 loop is CASSLVPEAGYTF. DNA of the CDR3: TGTGCCAGCAGTCTCGTCCCGGAGGCGGGCTACACCTTC.

This clonotype was seen ten or more times. This chain connects TRBV18 to TRBJ2-3; 8 bases match TRBD1. CDR1 and CDR2 (germline): KGHSH, LQKENI. Losses at the gene ends were 5 bases for V and 4 bases for J; bases not matched to a gene: 2. This CDR3 is built from 13 residues. The CDR3 sequence is CASSGTGSDTQYF. The CDR3 DNA reads TGTGCCAGCTCAGGGACAGGTTCAGATACGCAGTATTTT. The whole variable domain, filled in from reference TRBV18 and TRBJ2-3, reads NAGVMQNPRHLVRRRGQEARLRCSPMKGHSHVYWYRQLPEEGLKFMVYLQKENIIDESGMPKERFSAEFPKEGPSILRIQQVVRGDSAAYFCASSGTGSDTQYFGPGTRLTVL.

The V and J genes are TRBV11-2 and TRBJ2-1, with 9 bases fitting TRBD2. J was trimmed by 6 bases and V by 0 bases; bases with no gene match: 9. Germline V gives CDR1 SGHAT, CDR2 FQNNGV. This CDR3 comprises 17 residues. CDR3 in DNA: TGTGCCAGCAGCTTAGATCAGTCGGGACTAGCTTCCAATGAGCAGTTCTTC. It yields the protein CASSLDQSGLASNEQFF.

Details on this clonotype: A much larger clone sits a single nucleotide away, making a read error possible. The chain uses TRBV25-1 and TRBJ1-2, with a possible D match to TRBD1 (6 bases). Trimming shortened V by 8 bases and J by 3 bases, and 22 bases separated the two germline ends. The CDR3 sequence is 16 residues long. Germline CDR1 MGHDK, CDR2 SYGVNS. The CDR3 region has the DNA TGTGCCAGCTGGGAGCCCATCCGGGGGCGTGACTATGGCTACACCTTC. It translates to CASWEPIRGRDYGYTF.

The chain links TRBV2 to TRBJ2-3, with D perhaps given as TRBD1 or TRBD2 (5 bases each). CDR1 and CDR2 (germline): SNHLY, FYNNEI. The CDR3 totals 13 residues. V lost 4 bases and J 4 bases, leaving 9 bases between the germline ends. CDR3 sequence: CASSGDLADTQYF. The CDR3 nucleotides read TGTGCCAGCAGTGGGGACCTGGCAGATACGCAGTATTTT. Using reference TRBV2 and TRBJ2-3 for the parts outside the CDR3, the full variable domain is EPEVTQTPSHQVTQMGQEVILRCVPISNHLYFYWYRQILGQKVEFLVSFYNNEISEKSEIFDDQFSVERPDGSNFTLKIRSTKLEDSAMYFCASSGDLADTQYFGPGTRLTVL.

This clonotype came up many times. V is TRBV4-3 and J is TRBJ2-7; TRBD2 matches at 11 bases. CDR1 is LGHNA, CDR2 YSLEER, per germline. The V gene end was trimmed by 1 base and the J gene end by 3 bases; junction bases not matched to a gene: 5. The CDR3 runs to 16 residues. The CDR3: CASSQGPLAGGYEQYF. In DNA, the CDR3 is TGCGCCAGCAGCCAAGGGCCCCTAGCGGGGGGCTACGAGCAGTACTTC.

There are a few counts of this clonotype. The rearrangement uses TRBV28 and TRBJ2-5; 7 bases fit TRBD2. The V segment lost 4 bases and the J segment 1 base; nucleotides outside the gene matches: 3. This CDR3 has 14 residues. Germline V CDR1 and CDR2: MDHEN, SYDVKM. This CDR3 is CASSSPGGQETQYF. The CDR3 DNA sequence: TGTGCCAGCAGTTCACCGGGGGGCCAAGAGACCCAGTACTTC.

This clonotype was counted many times. The chain joins TRBV28 to TRBJ1-5; no definite D call. The CDR3 extends over 14 amino acids. Germline V gives CDR1 MDHEN, CDR2 SYDVKM. V lost 6 bases and J lost 4, with 13 bases in between. The CDR3 DNA reads TGTGCCAGCAGACTTGCCTTACAGAATCAGCCCCAGCATTTT. This translates into CASRLALQNQPQHF. Full variable domain (outside the CDR3, taken from reference TRBV28 and TRBJ1-5): DVKVTQSSRYLVKRTGEKVFLECVQDMDHENMFWYRQDPGLGLRLIYFSYDVKMKEKGDIPEGYSVSREKKERFSLILESASTNQTSMYLCASRLALQNQPQHFGDGTRLSIL.

There are many counts of this clonotype. The chain has TRBV7-8 and TRBJ2-7; no reliable D call. The CDR3 has 11 amino acids. Germline V gene data show CDR1 as SGHVS and CDR2 as FQNEAQ. Trimming stripped 5 bases from V and 5 bases from J, with 7 bases between. The CDR3 coding sequence is TGTGCCAGCAGCCATGGCAACGAGCAGTACTTC. Protein product: CASSHGNEQYF. Drawing the rest from reference TRBV7-8 and TRBJ2-7, the complete variable domain is GAGVSQSPRYKVAKRGQDVALRCDPISGHVSLFWYQQALGQGPEFLTYFQNEAQLDKSGLPSDRFFAERPEGSVSTLKIQRTQQEDSAVYLCASSHGNEQYFGPGTRLTVT.

This clonotype was counted at least ten times. The chain combines TRBV18 with TRBJ1-1; possible D gene TRBD1, 6 bases. The CDR3 has 15 residues. The germline V gene has CDR1 KGHSH and CDR2 LQKENI. V was trimmed by 0 bases and J by 5 bases, leaving 13 bases between them. The CDR3 sequence: CASSPPKGQGTEAFF. CDR3 nucleotide sequence: TGTGCCAGCTCACCACCGAAGGGGCAGGGGACTGAAGCTTTCTTT.

This clonotype was counted ten times or more. The CDR3: CASRPGTPPYGYTF. The CDR3 DNA reads as TGTGCCAGCAGACCCGGGACGCCACCTTATGGCTACACCTTC. This chain links TRBV6-1 with TRBJ1-2, with a tentative D call TRBD1 (5 bases). Germline assignment: CDR1 MNHNS and CDR2 SASEGT. The CDR3 spans 14 residues. V was shortened by 6 bases and J by 5 bases, with 16 bases between the two germline ends.

This clonotype was recorded only once. A read error is possible here, since a much larger clone lies one base away. The chain couples TRBV20-1 to TRBJ2-5; tentatively, D is TRBD2 (6 bases). Trimming cost V 5 bases and J 5 bases, with 18 bases left between them. Germline CDR1 and CDR2: DFQATT and SNEGSKA (reference sequence). The CDR3 runs to 14 residues. DNA for the CDR3: TGCAGTGCTCCCTCGTTACCTGGGAGGGAGACCCAGTACTTC. Its protein product is CSAPSLPGRETQYF.

Note on this clonotype: This may be a read error, as it is one base from a much larger clone. The chain combines TRBV28 with TRBJ2-7, with D tentatively TRBD2 (5 bases). This CDR3 contains 15 residues. In germline, CDR1 is MDHEN, CDR2 SYDVKM. Trimming left V 8 bases short and J 4 bases short, with 21 bases between. CDR3 in amino acids: CASRGQEWSPYEQYF. The CDR3 coding sequence is TGTGCCAGCCGAGGGCAGGAGTGGAGCCCTTACGAGCAGTACTTC.